This is a list of T cell receptor beta chains from one sample in a study of post-analysis software for immune sequencing data. A single record per CDR3 protein comes from TCRdb applying MiXCR to the PCR reads. Of hundreds of thousands of distinct CDR3 sequences listed, roughly 27% were seen once; the top ten hold 0.55% to 0.65%. Sequencing used blood. These receptors all stem from a girl between 5 and 17 years old with multiple sclerosis. Each CDR3 is given with its conserved first and last residue. D genes are given only for firm matches. Rows give clone size only sometimes, using once, few, many, or a class for an expanded clone.

j_call	v_call	clone_size	d_call	cdr3_aa	cdr3_nt
TRBJ1-4	TRBV6-5	NA	NA	CASSQSFTGEKLFF	TGTGCCAGCAGTCAAAGTTTCACGGGTGAAAAACTGTTTTTT
TRBJ2-1	TRBV9	NA	NA	CASSVEGGSRMVF	TGTGCCAGCAGCGTAGAGGGAGGCTCTCGTATGGTCTTC
TRBJ2-1	TRBV29-1	NA	TRBD2	CSVAGLAGYNEQFF	TGCAGCGTTGCCGGCCTAGCGGGGTACAATGAGCAGTTCTTC
TRBJ2-7	TRBV15	NA	NA	CATSRGPGSSYEQYF	TGTGCCACCAGCAGAGGTCCGGGGAGCTCCTACGAGCAGTACTTC
TRBJ2-1	TRBV20-1	NA	NA	CSANPSGLVSNEQFF	TGCAGTGCCAACCCGTCCGGACTCGTAAGCAATGAGCAGTTCTTC
TRBJ1-1	TRBV4-1	few	NA	CASSPTGTVNTEAFF	TGCGCCAGCAGCCCCACCGGGACCGTGAACACTGAAGCTTTCTTT
TRBJ2-3	TRBV15	NA	NA	CATSREFGRGVTDTQYF	TGTGCCACCAGCAGAGAGTTTGGCAGGGGTGTAACAGATACGCAGTATTTT
TRBJ2-5	TRBV27	NA	NA	CASSFWGLGETQYF	TGTGCCAGCAGTTTTTGGGGTTTGGGAGAGACCCAGTACTTC
TRBJ1-2	TRBV6-6	few	TRBD1	CASSPGQSDGYTF	TGTGCCAGCAGTCCGGGACAGAGTGATGGCTACACCTTC
TRBJ2-1	TRBV20-1	NA	TRBD2	CSATPGRGVGNEQFF	TGCAGTGCCACACCAGGACGGGGGGTAGGGAATGAGCAGTTCTTC
TRBJ1-6	TRBV13	NA	NA	CASSLGPGTANGSPLHF	TGTGCCAGCAGCTTGGGGCCCGGGACGGCGAACGGGTCACCCCTCCACTTT
TRBJ2-3	TRBV7-2	few	NA	CASSLAPLGGGADTQYF	TGTGCCAGCAGCTTAGCTCCCCTGGGAGGGGGGGCAGATACGCAGTATTTT
TRBJ1-1	TRBV24-1	NA	NA	CATRIAGDTEAFF	TGTGCCACCAGGATAGCAGGCGACACTGAAGCTTTCTTT
TRBJ1-2	TRBV12-3/TRBV12-4	NA	NA	CASSLGWGPGYTF	TGTGCCAGCAGTTTAGGTTGGGGGCCGGGGTACACCTTC
TRBJ2-3	TRBV6-5	NA	TRBD1	CASSDRDPDADTQYF	TGTGCCAGCAGTGACAGGGACCCGGACGCAGATACGCAGTATTTT
TRBJ2-1	TRBV6-5	few	NA	CASSYFRPDPYNEQFF	TGTGCCAGCAGTTACTTTCGCCCTGATCCCTACAATGAGCAGTTCTTC
TRBJ1-2	TRBV12-3/TRBV12-4	NA	TRBD1	CASVDRGDDYTF	TGTGCCAGCGTGGACAGGGGTGATGACTACACCTTC
TRBJ1-2	TRBV7-9	few	NA	CASSSTIDPYGYTF	TGTGCCAGCAGCTCTACTATAGACCCGTATGGCTACACCTTC
TRBJ2-3	TRBV12-3/TRBV12-4	NA	TRBD2	CASSIAGTDTQYF	TGTGCCAGCAGTATAGCGGGAACAGATACGCAGTATTTT
TRBJ2-5	TRBV7-2	NA	TRBD2	CASSLVSGGSRETQYF	TGTGCCAGCAGCTTAGTAAGCGGGGGATCTCGAGAGACCCAGTACTTC
TRBJ2-1	TRBV10-3	once	NA	CTISRGGLDEQFF	TGTACCATCAGCAGGGGCGGACTAGATGAGCAGTTCTTC
TRBJ2-7	TRBV9	few	NA	CASSVNPSRYEQYF	TGTGCCAGCAGCGTGAATCCTAGTCGGTACGAGCAGTACTTC
TRBJ2-5	TRBV29-1	NA	TRBD2	CSALTSGGPRGQYF	TGCAGCGCTCTGACTAGCGGGGGTCCTCGGGGGCAGTACTTC
TRBJ2-7	TRBV4-3	NA	NA	CASSQDFVGGLASGEQYF	TGCGCCAGCAGCCAAGATTTCGTCGGGGGTCTAGCCAGCGGCGAGCAGTACTTC
TRBJ2-7	TRBV14	NA	NA	CASSQVGSEQYF	TGTGCCAGCAGCCAAGTAGGCTCCGAGCAGTACTTC
TRBJ2-5	TRBV12-3/TRBV12-4	NA	NA	CASSFPQGGGETQYF	TGTGCCAGCAGTTTCCCGCAGGGTGGGGGAGAGACCCAGTACTTC
TRBJ2-3	TRBV7-2	NA	NA	CASSLAQGPDTQYF	TGTGCCAGCAGCTTAGCTCAGGGGCCAGATACGCAGTATTTT
TRBJ1-5	TRBV6-6	few	NA	CASSSDGTRNQPQHF	TGTGCCAGCAGTTCCGACGGAACCCGCAATCAGCCCCAGCATTTT
TRBJ1-2	TRBV27	NA	NA	CASGTLKVAEFSYGYTF	TGTGCCAGCGGTACACTAAAGGTGGCCGAATTTAGCTATGGCTACACCTTC
TRBJ2-5	TRBV20-1	NA	TRBD2	CSALAGDSPETQYF	TGCAGTGCTCTAGCGGGAGACTCCCCGGAGACCCAGTACTTC
TRBJ1-5	TRBV12-3/TRBV12-4	few	TRBD1	CATSRDRASNQPQHF	TGTGCCACCAGCCGGGACAGGGCTAGCAATCAGCCCCAGCATTTT
TRBJ2-1	TRBV13	NA	NA	CASSRPRESSYNEQFF	TGTGCCAGCAGCCGACCCCGGGAGAGCTCCTACAATGAGCAGTTCTTC
TRBJ2-4	TRBV28	few	TRBD1	CASSPPGTGLLRWNIQYF	TGTGCCAGCAGTCCCCCCGGGACAGGCCTCCTAAGATGGAACATTCAGTACTTC
TRBJ2-1	TRBV7-2	many	NA	CASSLSRHEQFF	TGTGCCAGCAGCTTAAGCAGGCATGAGCAGTTCTTC
TRBJ2-5	TRBV6-1	NA	TRBD2	CASSRAGGSETQYF	TGTGCCAGCTCTAGAGCGGGAGGGTCGGAGACCCAGTACTTC
TRBJ2-3	TRBV29-1	NA	NA	CSVEGPQAEAPDTQYF	TGCAGCGTTGAGGGCCCTCAAGCGGAAGCCCCGGATACGCAGTATTTT
TRBJ2-5	TRBV9	few	NA	CAGSVGRQQETQYF	TGTGCCGGCAGCGTAGGCCGGCAGCAAGAGACCCAGTACTTC
TRBJ2-6	TRBV7-8	NA	NA	CASSPGHGWANVLTF	TGTGCCAGCAGCCCTGGGCATGGGTGGGCCAACGTCCTGACTTTC
TRBJ2-1	TRBV20-1	NA	TRBD2	CSARAPIAGGYNEQFF	TGCAGTGCTAGAGCACCAATAGCGGGGGGATACAATGAGCAGTTCTTC